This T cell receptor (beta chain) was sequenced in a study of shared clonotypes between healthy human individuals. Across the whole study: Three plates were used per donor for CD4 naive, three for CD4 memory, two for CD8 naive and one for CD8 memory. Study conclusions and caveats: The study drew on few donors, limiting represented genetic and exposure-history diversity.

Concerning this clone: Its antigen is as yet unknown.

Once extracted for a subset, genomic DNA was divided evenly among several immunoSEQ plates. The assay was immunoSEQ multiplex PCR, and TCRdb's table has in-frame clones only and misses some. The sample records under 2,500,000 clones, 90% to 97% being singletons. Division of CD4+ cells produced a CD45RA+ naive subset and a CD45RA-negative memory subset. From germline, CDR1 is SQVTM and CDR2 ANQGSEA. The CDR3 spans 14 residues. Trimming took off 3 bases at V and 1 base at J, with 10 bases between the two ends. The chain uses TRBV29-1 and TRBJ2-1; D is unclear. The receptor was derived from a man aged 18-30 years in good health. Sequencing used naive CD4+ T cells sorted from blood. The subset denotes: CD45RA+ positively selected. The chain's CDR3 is CSVEAVVSYNEQFF. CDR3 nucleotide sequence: TGCAGCGTTGAGGCGGTAGTTTCCTACAATGAGCAGTTCTTC.